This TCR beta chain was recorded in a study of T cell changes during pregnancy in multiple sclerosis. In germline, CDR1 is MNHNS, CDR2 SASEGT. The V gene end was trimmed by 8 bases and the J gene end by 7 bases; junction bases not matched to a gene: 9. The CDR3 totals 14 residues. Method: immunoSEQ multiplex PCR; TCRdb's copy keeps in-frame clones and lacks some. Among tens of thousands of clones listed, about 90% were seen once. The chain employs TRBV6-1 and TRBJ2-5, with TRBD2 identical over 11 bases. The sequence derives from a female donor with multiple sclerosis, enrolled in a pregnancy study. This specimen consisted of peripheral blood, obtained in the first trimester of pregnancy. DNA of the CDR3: TGTGCCAGCGACCGGACTAGCGGGTTACGGACCCAGTACTTC. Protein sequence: CASDRTSGLRTQYF.